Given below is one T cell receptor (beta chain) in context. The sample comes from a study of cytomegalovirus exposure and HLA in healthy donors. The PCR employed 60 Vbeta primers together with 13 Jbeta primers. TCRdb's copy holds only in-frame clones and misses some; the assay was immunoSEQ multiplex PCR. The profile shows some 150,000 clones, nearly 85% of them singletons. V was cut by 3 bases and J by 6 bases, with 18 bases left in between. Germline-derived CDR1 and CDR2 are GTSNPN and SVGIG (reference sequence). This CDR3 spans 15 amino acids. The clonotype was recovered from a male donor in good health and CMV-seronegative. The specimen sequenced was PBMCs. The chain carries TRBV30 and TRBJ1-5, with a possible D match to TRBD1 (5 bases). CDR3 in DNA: TGTGCCTGGAGCCTTGCAGGGTCGTTCGTTCAGCCCCAGCATTTT. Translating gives CAWSLAGSFVQPQHF.